This T cell receptor beta chain was retrieved from a study of regulatory T cells in long-lasting Graves disease. TCR beta libraries were built with iRepertoire HTBI primers and Arm-PCR of CDR3 regions. TCRdb passed the multiplex PCR reads through MiXCR, listing each CDR3 protein once. Altogether approximately 270,000 distinct CDR3 sequences are present, more than 15% being singletons, with the ten largest covering around 13%. This CDR3 has 16 residues. Trimming cost V 3 bases and J 2 bases, with 13 bases left between them. Germline-derived CDR1 and CDR2 are SGHAT and FQDESV (reference sequence). This clonotype was observed a single time. Time point indicated: newly diagnosed GD, antithyroid drugs for less than 3 months. TCR sequences were obtained from RNA taken from PBMCs. This same sample was also taken into another study, of T cells in Graves' hyperthyroidism and ophthalmopathy. As reported in that work: No ophthalmopathy progression within 18 months constituted stable Graves' hyperthyroidism. The study used the HTBI primer set for a first-round RT-PCR of the TCR CDR3.

The chain links TRBV11-1 to TRBJ2-2, with D uncertain. The material sequenced was peripheral blood mononuclear cells (PBMCs), taken at new diagnosis, from a patient treated with antithyroid drugs. This receptor was obtained from a woman aged 25 to 45 with Graves disease. The CDR3 loop reads CASSLGDNPNTGELFF. The CDR3 DNA follows: TGTGCCAGCAGCTTGGGCGACAACCCCAACACCGGGGAGCTGTTTTTT.